The 13 T cell receptor beta chains presented below share a single source sample, sequenced in a study of blood T cell repertoires in COVID-19. Data came from immunoSEQ multiplex PCR; TCRdb stores just in-frame clones and leaves some out. In the table there are tens of thousands of clones, around 89% of which are singletons. The source material was peripheral blood. The receptors stem from a man aged 65 to 79 with active or convalescent COVID-19.

This chain connects TRBV5-1 to TRBJ2-3, with 10 bases aligning to TRBD1. Germline trimming cut 1 base from V and 3 bases from J; bases unmatched to any gene: 5. This CDR3 region has 16 residues. Germline CDR1 and CDR2: SGHRS and YFSETQ. The CDR3 loop is CASSLRDRGSTDTQYF. Written as DNA, the CDR3 is TGCGCCAGCAGCTTGCGGGACAGGGGTAGTACAGATACGCAGTATTTT.

The rearrangement uses TRBV6-1 and TRBJ1-1; the D is unclear. The V and J ends lost 2 bases and 5 bases respectively, with 12 bases between them. Germline lookup yields CDR1 MNHNS and CDR2 SASEGT. This CDR3 is 14 amino acids long. The CDR3 here is CASSESLSETEAFF. The CDR3, as DNA: TGTGCCAGCAGTGAATCTTTATCGGAGACTGAAGCTTTCTTT.

For the CDR3, the DNA is TGTGCCAGCAGTGTAATGGGCGGAGGATTGAACTATGGCTACACCTTC. This codes for CASSVMGGGLNYGYTF. The chain couples TRBV2 to TRBJ1-2, with unresolved D. Germline V gives CDR1 SNHLY, CDR2 FYNNEI. V lost 4 bases, J lost 2 bases, and 17 bases lay in between. The CDR3 is 16 residues long.

The rearrangement links TRBV5-1 to TRBJ2-7, with 8 bases that match TRBD2. This CDR3 region has 16 residues. The V gene end was trimmed by 5 bases and the J gene end by 2 bases; junction bases not matched to a gene: 12. CDR1 is SGHRS and CDR2 is YFSETQ in the germline V gene. Here the CDR3 DNA reads TGCGCCAGCAGACCTGGACGGGGACTAGACCCCTACGAGCAGTACTTC. This encodes CASRPGRGLDPYEQYF.

This chain links TRBV20-1 with TRBJ1-2; TRBD1 agrees at 9 bases. V lost 3 bases, J lost 4 bases, and 9 bases stayed unmatched. Germline V gene sequence: CDR1 DFQATT, CDR2 SNEGSKA (reference sequence). The length of the CDR3 is 15 residues. The CDR3 bases are TGCAGTGCTAGTCCTAGGGACAGGGAGGGCTATGGCTACACCTTC. This sequence encodes CSASPRDREGYGYTF.

The chain carries TRBV7-2 and TRBJ2-1; D not resolved. This CDR3 has 12 amino acids. Germline V gives CDR1 SGHTA, CDR2 FQGNSA. V was clipped by 6 bases and J by 5 bases, with 8 bases between them. In DNA, the CDR3 is TGTGCCAGCAGTACTTATAACAATGAGCAGTTCTTC. It codes for CASSTYNNEQFF.

This chain joins TRBV3-1 (or the pseudogene TRBV3-2) and TRBJ2-3; 8 nucleotides align to TRBD2. Trimming removed 5 bases from V and 4 bases from J; junction bases left unmatched: 8. Germline-derived CDR1 and CDR2 are LGHDT and YNNKEL (reference sequence). The length of the CDR3 is 15 residues. CDR3 DNA sequence: TGTGCCAGCAGCTCTACTAGCGGAAAATCAGATACGCAGTATTTT. Amino acids: CASSSTSGKSDTQYF.

This clone was found a few times. The chain joins TRBV19 to TRBJ2-2; D might be TRBD2 (6 bases). Germline V CDR1 and CDR2: LNHDA, SQIVND (reference sequence). The CDR3 loop spans 15 amino acids. The V gene lost 1 base and the J gene lost 7 bases, with 13 bases spanning the gap. Here the CDR3 DNA reads TGTGCCAGTAGTATAGCAACCTACGGGGGCGGGGAGCTGTTTTTT. This translates into CASSIATYGGGELFF.

The rearrangement joins TRBV3-1 (or the pseudogene TRBV3-2) to TRBJ2-2; TRBD2 matches 8 bases. CDR1 LGHDT and CDR2 YNNKEL come from the germline V gene (reference sequence). With 4 bases clipped from V and 6 bases from J, the junction kept 7 bases outside the gene matches. This CDR3 region has 15 residues. In DNA, the CDR3 is TGTGCCAGCAGCCTGGGACTAGGGGGATCCGGGGAGCTGTTTTTT. It specifies CASSLGLGGSGELFF.

The rearrangement joins TRBV30 to TRBJ1-5; no clear D gene. Germline V gives CDR1 GTSNPN, CDR2 SVGIG (reference sequence). CDR3 length equals 13 residues. V gave up 5 bases and J gave up 9 bases, with 17 bases separating them. This CDR3 is CAWDRTGIGPQHF. CDR3 DNA sequence: TGTGCCTGGGACCGGACCGGGATTGGGCCCCAGCATTTT.

This clone is a singleton in its sample. The sample has other DNA sequences that encode this CDR3 too. The CDR3 reads CASSLAGTGGYEQYF. The CDR3 bases are TGCGCCAGCAGCTTGGCAGGGACAGGGGGCTACGAGCAGTACTTC. V is TRBV5-1 and J is TRBJ2-7, with TRBD1 matching 11 bases. The CDR3 has 15 residues. Germline CDR1 SGHRS, CDR2 YFSETQ. V gave up 0 bases and J gave up 3 bases; unmatched junction bases: 2.

The chain links TRBV18 to TRBJ2-5, with a possible D match to TRBD1 (7 bases). Between the trimmed V and J ends, which lost 3 bases and 0 bases, there was a span of 17 bases. CDR3 length: 17 amino acids. CDR1 KGHSH and CDR2 LQKENI come from the germline V gene. Here the CDR3 DNA reads TGTGCCAGCTCACCGAGGAGGGGAACAGGGGACCAAGAGACCCAGTACTTC. Encoded protein: CASSPRRGTGDQETQYF. The full variable domain, with the rest looked up from reference TRBV18 and TRBJ2-5, is NAGVMQNPRHLVRRRGQEARLRCSPMKGHSHVYWYRQLPEEGLKFMVYLQKENIIDESGMPKERFSAEFPKEGPSILRIQQVVRGDSAAYFCASSPRRGTGDQETQYFGPGTRLLVL.

A word on this clone: A read error may produce the germline difference seen at one junction end. The gene calls are TRBV7-7 and TRBJ2-5; a weak D match, TRBD1 (6 bases). CDR3 length equals 15 residues. In germline, CDR1 is SSHAT, CDR2 FNYEAQ (reference sequence). The CDR3: CASSLGAGIMETQYF. CDR3 sequence (DNA): TGTGCTAGCAGCTTGGGGGCAGGGATCATGGAGACCCAGTACTTC.